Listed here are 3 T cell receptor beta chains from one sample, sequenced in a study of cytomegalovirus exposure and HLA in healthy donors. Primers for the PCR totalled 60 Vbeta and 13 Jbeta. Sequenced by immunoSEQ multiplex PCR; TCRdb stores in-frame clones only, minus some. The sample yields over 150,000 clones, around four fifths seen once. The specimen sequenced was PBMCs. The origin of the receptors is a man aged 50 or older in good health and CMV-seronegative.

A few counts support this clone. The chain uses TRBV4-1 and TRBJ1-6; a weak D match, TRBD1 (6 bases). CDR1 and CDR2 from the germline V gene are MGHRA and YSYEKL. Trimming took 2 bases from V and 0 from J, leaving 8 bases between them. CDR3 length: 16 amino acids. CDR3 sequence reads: CASSQRGGSYNSPLHF. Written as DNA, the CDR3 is TGCGCCAGCAGCCAAAGGGGGGGCTCCTATAATTCACCCCTCCACTTT.

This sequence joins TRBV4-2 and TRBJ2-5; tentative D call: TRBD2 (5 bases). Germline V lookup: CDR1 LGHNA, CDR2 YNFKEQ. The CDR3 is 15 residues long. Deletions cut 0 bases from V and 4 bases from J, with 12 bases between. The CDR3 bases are TGTGCCAGCAGCCAAGACCCCAGCGGTGTAGAGACCCAGTACTTC. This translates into CASSQDPSGVETQYF.

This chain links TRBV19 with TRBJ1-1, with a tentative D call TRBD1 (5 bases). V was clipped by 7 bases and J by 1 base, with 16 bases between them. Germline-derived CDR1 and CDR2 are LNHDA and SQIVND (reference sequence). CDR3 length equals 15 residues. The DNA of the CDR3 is TGTGCCAGTATCAGATGGGGGGGAGCGAACACTGAAGCTTTCTTT. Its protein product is CASIRWGGANTEAFF.